These 8 T cell receptor beta chains were sequenced from one sample in a study of T cell repertoires in cytomegalovirus infection (dated by TCRdb to between 2019 and 2020). The sequencer was an Illumina HiSeq 1500. TCRdb trimmed public reads at Q25 via fastp, called clones via MiXCR and kept in-frame beta chains. Identical CDR3 protein sequences are pooled into one entry, listed with their most common genes and DNA. The sample data list around 350,000 distinct CDR3 sequences, and around 18% of these were observed just once. In total, the top ten clones hold around 10% of the sample. The specimen sequenced was PBMCs. These receptors were collected from a human donor in good health (CMV status not recorded). Some clones in this sample may be carry-over from other donors' samples.

V and J are TRBV27 and TRBJ1-3, with no clear D. Trimming shortened V by 7 bases and J by 4 bases, and 11 bases separated the two germline ends. Germline assignment: CDR1 MNHEY and CDR2 SMNVEV (reference sequence). This CDR3 is 13 amino acids long. CDR3 nucleotide sequence: TGTGCCAGCAAGAAAGCGTCAGGAAACACCATATATTTT. This codes for CASKKASGNTIYF.

The V gene is TRBV20-1, the J gene TRBJ2-1; D call uncertain. V was clipped by 6 bases and J by 10 bases, with 22 bases between them. Germline V lookup: CDR1 DFQATT, CDR2 SNEGSKA (reference sequence). This CDR3 contains 14 residues. The CDR3 DNA is TGCAGTGCCATCGAGTGGACCCTAGAAGGGGAGCAGTTCTTC. Translation: CSAIEWTLEGEQFF.

CDR3 amino acids: CASSGPGQGAGDTQYF. In nucleotides, the CDR3 is TGTGCCAGCAGCGGACCGGGACAGGGGGCAGGAGATACGCAGTATTTT. V gene TRBV6-5 combines with J gene TRBJ2-3; 12 nucleotides agree with TRBD1. This CDR3 contains 16 residues. Germline V gives CDR1 MNHEY, CDR2 SVGAGI. After removal of 6 bases from V and 5 bases from J, the junction contained 9 bases not matched to a gene.

Many counts were recorded for this clonotype. This chain joins TRBV7-6 and TRBJ2-7; a weak D match, TRBD2 (5 bases). CDR1 is SGHVS, CDR2 FNYEAQ, per germline. CDR3 size: 14 residues. Deletions cut 3 bases from V and 2 bases from J, with 11 bases between. CDR3 residues: CASSFGGRTYEQYF. In DNA form, the CDR3 reads TGTGCCAGCAGCTTCGGAGGCAGAACCTACGAGCAGTACTTC. The whole variable domain, filled in from reference TRBV7-6 and TRBJ2-7, reads GAGVSQSPRYKVTKRGQDVALRCDPISGHVSLYWYRQALGQGPEFLTYFNYEAQQDKSGLPNDRFSAERPEGSISTLTIQRTEQRDSAMYRCASSFGGRTYEQYFGPGTRLTVT.

This clonotype has more than one count but fewer than ten. The chain recombines TRBV12-3 or TRBV12-4 with TRBJ1-1; D ambiguous. Trimming took 6 bases from V and 1 from J, leaving 9 bases between them. There are 13 residues in the CDR3. The CDR3 loop reads CASSKLENTEAFF. The DNA of the CDR3 is TGTGCCAGCAGCAAGCTAGAGAACACTGAAGCTTTCTTT.

This clonotype has more than one count but fewer than ten. The chain links TRBV20-1 to TRBJ2-3, with a weak D call TRBD2 (5 bases). The CDR3 has 18 amino acids. Trimming pared 1 base from V and 0 bases from J, leaving 20 bases between. Germline lookup yields CDR1 DFQATT and CDR2 SNEGSKA (reference sequence). CDR3 sequence reads: CSARVPPHGGPSTDTQYF. The CDR3 DNA is TGCAGTGCTAGAGTCCCACCCCACGGCGGGCCGAGCACAGATACGCAGTATTTT.

This clonotype was seen repeatedly, ten times or more. This chain joins TRBV7-2 and TRBJ2-3; 7 bases agree with TRBD2. Losses at the gene ends were 3 bases for V and 2 bases for J; bases not matched to a gene: 5. The CDR3 covers 15 residues. Germline values: CDR1 SGHTA, CDR2 FQGNSA. CDR3 sequence: CASSLRDYHTDTQYF. The CDR3 DNA sequence: TGTGCCAGCAGCTTGAGGGACTACCACACAGATACGCAGTATTTT.

This clonotype was counted between two and nine times. The chain couples TRBV12-3 or TRBV12-4 to TRBJ1-5; D not resolved. With 0 bases removed from V and 0 bases from J, the gap between germline ends came to 12 bases. CDR3 length equals 17 residues. The CDR3 here is CASSLALRGVSNQPQHF. In DNA form, the CDR3 reads TGTGCCAGCAGTTTAGCGCTTCGGGGAGTTAGCAATCAGCCCCAGCATTTT.